This entry features one T cell receptor beta chain sequence. The antigen is not known. The data originate from a study of cytomegalovirus exposure and HLA in healthy donors. Study findings and constraints: It was around 160 TCR beta chains that were listed as cytomegalovirus-associated. An analysis done earlier found most TCR beta V segments productive about 87% or about 30% of the time.

The PCR had 60 Vbeta and 13 Jbeta primers. Sequencing used immunoSEQ multiplex PCR; TCRdb keeps in-frame clones, though not all of them. The sample includes some 100,000 clones, around 75% of them seen just once. CDR1 is MNHEY, CDR2 SVGAGI, per germline. V lost 5 bases to trimming and J lost 10 bases, with 8 bases between them. CDR3 size: 11 residues. Sequencing was carried out using PBMCs. The TCR was taken from a man between 50 and 59 years old in good health and CMV-seronegative. This chain links TRBV6-5 with TRBJ2-2; D gene uncertain. CDR3 DNA: TGTGCCAGCAGTCAGGCGACGGAGCTGTTTTTT. Its translation: CASSQATELFF.